Below, one T cell receptor (beta chain) is given with its context. The target antigen is unknown. Trimming pared 3 bases from V and 0 bases from J, leaving 6 bases between. CDR3 length equals 13 residues. Germline V gene data show CDR1 as GTSNPN and CDR2 as SVGIG (reference sequence). The repertoire was sequenced with immunoSEQ multiplex PCR; TCRdb's copy has only in-frame clones and lacks some. The table includes roughly 63,000 clones, roughly 79% detected once. These data originate in a study of PD-L1 blockade in urothelial cancer. Across the study: There were a median of approximately 130,000 T cells in blood samples. The study, taken as a whole, reports: Durable-benefit patients had greater expansion of tumor-associated blood clones at 3 weeks.

Time point defined: pretreatment peripheral blood. Sequencing was performed on PBMCs, taken around atezolizumab (anti-PD-L1) treatment. The chain combines TRBV30 with TRBJ1-5; unclear D gene. The receptor was derived from a man between 65 and 85 years old with urothelial cancer. CDR3 bases: TGTGCCTGGAGACGGAGTAGCAATCAGCCCCAGCATTTT. This gives the protein CAWRRSSNQPQHF.